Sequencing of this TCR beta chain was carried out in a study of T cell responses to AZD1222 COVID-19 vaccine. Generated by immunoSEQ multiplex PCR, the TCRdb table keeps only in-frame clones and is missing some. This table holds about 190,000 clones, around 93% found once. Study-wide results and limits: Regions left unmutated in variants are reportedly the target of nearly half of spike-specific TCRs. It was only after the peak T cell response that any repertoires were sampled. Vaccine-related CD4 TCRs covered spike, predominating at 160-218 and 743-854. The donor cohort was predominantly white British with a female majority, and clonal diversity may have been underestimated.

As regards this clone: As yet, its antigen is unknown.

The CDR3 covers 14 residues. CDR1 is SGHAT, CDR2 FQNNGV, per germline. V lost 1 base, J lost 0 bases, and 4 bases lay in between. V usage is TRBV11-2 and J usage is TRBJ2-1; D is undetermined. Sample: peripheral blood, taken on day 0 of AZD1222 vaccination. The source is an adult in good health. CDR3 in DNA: TGTGCCAGCAGCTTAGCGGGCTCCTACAATGAGCAGTTCTTC. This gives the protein CASSLAGSYNEQFF.